Detailed here is one T cell receptor beta chain. PCR primers comprised 60 Vbeta and 13 Jbeta primers. Method: immunoSEQ multiplex PCR; TCRdb's copy keeps in-frame clones and lacks some. The sample lists around 160,000 clones, about 76% occurring once. The data originate from a study of cytomegalovirus exposure and HLA in healthy donors. The wider study: Unique TCRs from HLA-typed donors, around 79 million of them, were held in an early data release.

This CDR3 has 13 residues. Trimming removed 3 bases at V and 3 bases at J, with 8 bases between. Germline CDR1 and CDR2: SEHNR and FQNEAQ (reference sequence). The rearrangement links TRBV7-9 to TRBJ1-1, with D possibly TRBD1 on 5 matching bases. The material sequenced was PBMCs. The sequence came from a male donor in good health and CMV-seropositive. The CDR3 region has the DNA TGTGCCAGCAGCTTTCCGACAGACACTGAAGCTTTCTTT. Protein sequence: CASSFPTDTEAFF.